A selection of T cell receptor beta chains follows, all from one sample in a study of T cell changes during pregnancy in multiple sclerosis. Here immunoSEQ multiplex PCR was the method, and the copy in TCRdb shows in-frame clones only, minus some. The sample comprises 35,000 to 50,000 clones, around 90% of which are singletons, and 4% to 6% rests with the top ten. This specimen was peripheral blood, taken in the second trimester of pregnancy. All receptors derive from a female donor in good health, enrolled as a control in a pregnancy study. Both conserved end residues are part of each CDR3.

j_gene: TRBJ2-2; v_gene: TRBV27; CDR3aa: CASSFEGAKTGELFF
j_gene: TRBJ1-1; v_gene: TRBV7-2; CDR3aa: CASSLGQANTEAFF
j_gene: TRBJ2-1; v_gene: TRBV9; CDR3aa: CASSDSSAHNEQFF
j_gene: TRBJ2-7; v_gene: TRBV30; CDR3aa: CAWSVPGGPSSYEQYF
j_gene: TRBJ1-1; v_gene: TRBV5-6; CDR3aa: CASSFMGTGVTEAFF
j_gene: TRBJ2-3; v_gene: TRBV13; CDR3aa: CASSAARTDTQYF
j_gene: TRBJ2-5; v_gene: TRBV30; CDR3aa: CAWSVSSGGVQETQYF
j_gene: TRBJ1-4; v_gene: TRBV18; CDR3aa: CASSPLSGSDEKLFF
j_gene: TRBJ2-7; v_gene: TRBV6-5; CDR3aa: CASSYSTQGGDEQYF
j_gene: TRBJ2-2; v_gene: TRBV19; CDR3aa: CASSIGGQGEAGELFF
j_gene: TRBJ2-4; v_gene: TRBV11-3; CDR3aa: CASSFRDGPQDIQYF
j_gene: TRBJ2-5; v_gene: TRBV18; CDR3aa: CASSLRQGRETQYF
j_gene: TRBJ1-5; v_gene: TRBV7-2; CDR3aa: CASSLNGQPQHF
j_gene: TRBJ1-2; v_gene: TRBV5-4; CDR3aa: CASRGETGFYGYTF
j_gene: TRBJ1-1; v_gene: TRBV7-8; CDR3aa: CASSLAGSDEAFF
j_gene: TRBJ2-6; v_gene: TRBV11-3; CDR3aa: CASSFGGSGANVLTF
j_gene: TRBJ1-1; v_gene: TRBV14; CDR3aa: CASSQAGSRGAFF